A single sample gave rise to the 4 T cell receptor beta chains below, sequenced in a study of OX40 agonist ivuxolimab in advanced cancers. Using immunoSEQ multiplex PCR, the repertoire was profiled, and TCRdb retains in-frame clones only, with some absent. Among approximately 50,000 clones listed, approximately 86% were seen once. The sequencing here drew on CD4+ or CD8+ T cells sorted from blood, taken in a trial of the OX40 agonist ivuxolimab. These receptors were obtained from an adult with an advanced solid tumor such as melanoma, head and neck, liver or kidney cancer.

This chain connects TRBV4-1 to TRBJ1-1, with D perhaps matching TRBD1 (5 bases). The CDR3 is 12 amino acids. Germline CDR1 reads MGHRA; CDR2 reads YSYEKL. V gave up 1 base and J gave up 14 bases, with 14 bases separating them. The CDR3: CASSQVDGARFF. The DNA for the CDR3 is TGCGCCAGCAGCCAAGTTGATGGGGCCCGGTTCTTT.

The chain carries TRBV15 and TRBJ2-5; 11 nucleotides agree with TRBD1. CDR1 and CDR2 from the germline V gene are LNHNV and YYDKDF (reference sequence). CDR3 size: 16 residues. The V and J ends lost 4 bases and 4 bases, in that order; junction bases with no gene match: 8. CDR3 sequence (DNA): TGTGCCACCAGCACCGATAGGACAGGGGGCCGAGAGACCCAGTACTTC. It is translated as CATSTDRTGGRETQYF.

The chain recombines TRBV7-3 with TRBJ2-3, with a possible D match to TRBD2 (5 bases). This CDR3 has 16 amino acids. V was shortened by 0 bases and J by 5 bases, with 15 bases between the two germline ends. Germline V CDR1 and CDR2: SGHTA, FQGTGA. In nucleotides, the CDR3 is TGTGCCAGCAGCTTAACTTTGGGGAGTAAGATAGATACGCAGTATTTT. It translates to CASSLTLGSKIDTQYF.

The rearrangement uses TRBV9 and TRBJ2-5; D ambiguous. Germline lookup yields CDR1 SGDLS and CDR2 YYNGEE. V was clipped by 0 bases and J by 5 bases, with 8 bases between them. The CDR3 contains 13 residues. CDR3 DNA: TGTGCCAGCAGCGTAGGAGTTACGGAGACCCAGTACTTC. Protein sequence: CASSVGVTETQYF. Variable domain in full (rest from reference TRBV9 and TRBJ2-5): DSGVTQTPKHLITATGQRVTLRCSPRSGDLSVYWYQQSLDQGLQFLIQYYNGEERAKGNILERFSAQQFPDLHSELNLSSLELGDSALYFCASSVGVTETQYFGPGTRLLVL.